The entry below describes one T cell receptor (beta chain). Enrollees, roughly 18 to 90 years old, lived in approximately 25 US areas. Cohort placement rested on clinical history that participants reported themselves. Each recovered donor of Cohort 3 presented with two negative PCRs, clearance, or symptom resolution. TCRdb's copy holds only in-frame clones and misses some; the assay was immunoSEQ multiplex PCR. The table has over 300,000 clones, 85% to 90% seen once. This entry is derived from a study of blood T cell repertoires in COVID-19. Study summary: COVID-19 samples collected from the United States, Italy and Spain covered acute and convalescent phases.

The J segment lost 7 bases and the V segment lost 5 bases, leaving 5 bases of the junction unmatched. This CDR3 contains 14 residues. Germline V gene sequence: CDR1 MGHRA, CDR2 YSYEKL. This TCR came from a woman in her late teens or twenties who had recovered from COVID-19. The J gene is TRBJ1-6, the V gene TRBV4-1; 7 nucleotides match TRBD1. The source material was PBMCs or T cells enriched from blood (not recorded which). The CDR3 here is CASSDGQENSPLHF. CDR3 coding DNA: TGCGCCAGCAGCGATGGACAGGAAAATTCACCCCTCCACTTT.